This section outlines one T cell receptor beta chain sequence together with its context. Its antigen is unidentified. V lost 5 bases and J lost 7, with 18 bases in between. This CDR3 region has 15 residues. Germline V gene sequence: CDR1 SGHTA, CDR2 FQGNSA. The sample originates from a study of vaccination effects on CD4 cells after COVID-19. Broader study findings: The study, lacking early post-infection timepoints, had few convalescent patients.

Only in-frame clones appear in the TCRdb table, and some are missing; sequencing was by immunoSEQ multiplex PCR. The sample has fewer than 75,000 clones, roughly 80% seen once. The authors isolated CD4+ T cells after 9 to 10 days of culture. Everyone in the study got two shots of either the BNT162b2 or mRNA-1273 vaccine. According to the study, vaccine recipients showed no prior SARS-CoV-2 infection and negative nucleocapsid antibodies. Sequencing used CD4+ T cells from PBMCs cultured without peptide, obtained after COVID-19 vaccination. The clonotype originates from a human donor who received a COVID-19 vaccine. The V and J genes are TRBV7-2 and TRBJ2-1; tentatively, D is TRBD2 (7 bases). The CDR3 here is CASSPWRGGNNEQFF. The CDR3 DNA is TGTGCCAGCAGCCCCTGGAGGGGGGGGAATAATGAGCAGTTCTTC. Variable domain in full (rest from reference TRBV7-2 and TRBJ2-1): GAGVSQSPSNKVTEKGKDVELRCDPISGHTALYWYRQSLGQGLEFLIYFQGNSAPDKSGLPSDRFSAERTGGSVSTLTIQRTQQEDSAVYLCASSPWRGGNNEQFFGPGTRLTVL.